This record looks at one T cell receptor beta chain sequence and its context. This sample was included in a study of control samples from healthy donors and cancer patients. Germline V gene data show CDR1 as SGHRS and CDR2 as YFSETQ. This CDR3 has 15 amino acids. The V gene lost 4 bases and the J gene lost 0 bases, with 11 bases spanning the gap. This table comes from immunoSEQ multiplex PCR, and its TCRdb copy is limited to in-frame clones, with some not included. Of about 51,000 clones in the sample, about 80% were seen once. Material for sequencing was blood. This receptor was obtained from a man between 65 and 80 years old in good health. This rearrangement joins TRBV5-1 to TRBJ1-5, with D uncertain. The CDR3 region has the DNA TGCGCCAGCAGCGTGACGGGAGATAGCAATCAGCCCCAGCATTTT. As protein: CASSVTGDSNQPQHF. The full variable domain, with the rest looked up from reference TRBV5-1 and TRBJ1-5, is KAGVTQTPRYLIKTRGQQVTLSCSPISGHRSVSWYQQTPGQGLQFLFEYFSETQRNKGNFPGRFSGRQFSNSRSEMNVSTLELGDSALYLCASSVTGDSNQPQHFGDGTRLSIL.